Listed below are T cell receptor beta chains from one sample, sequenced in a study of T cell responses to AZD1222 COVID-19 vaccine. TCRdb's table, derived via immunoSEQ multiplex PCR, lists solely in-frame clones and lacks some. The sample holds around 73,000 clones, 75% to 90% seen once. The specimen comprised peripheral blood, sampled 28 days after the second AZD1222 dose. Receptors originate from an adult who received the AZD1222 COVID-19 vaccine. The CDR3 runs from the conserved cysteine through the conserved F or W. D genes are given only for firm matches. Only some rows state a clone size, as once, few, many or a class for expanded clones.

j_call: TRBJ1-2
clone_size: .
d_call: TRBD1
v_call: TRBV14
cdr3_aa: CASSQKAVGTGRGYTF
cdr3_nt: TGTGCCAGCAGCCAAAAAGCCGTGGGGACAGGGCGAGGCTACACCTTC

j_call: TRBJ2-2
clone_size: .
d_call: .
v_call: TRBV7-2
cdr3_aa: CASSLEVTHRSTGELFF
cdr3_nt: TGTGCCAGCAGCTTAGAGGTGACACACAGAAGCACCGGGGAGCTGTTTTTT

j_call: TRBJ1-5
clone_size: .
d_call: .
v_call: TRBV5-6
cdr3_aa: CASSLGGRFSNQPQHF
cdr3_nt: TGTGCCAGCAGCTTGGGGGGACGGTTTAGCAATCAGCCCCAGCATTTT

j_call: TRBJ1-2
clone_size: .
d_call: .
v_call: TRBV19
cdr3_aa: CATRGGGHYGYTF
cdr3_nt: TGTGCCACCCGAGGGGGAGGGCACTATGGCTACACCTTC

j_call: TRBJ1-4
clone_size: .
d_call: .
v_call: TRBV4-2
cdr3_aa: CASSQDKGSRGGEKLFF
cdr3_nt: TGTGCCAGCAGCCAAGATAAAGGCTCCAGGGGCGGTGAAAAACTGTTTTTT

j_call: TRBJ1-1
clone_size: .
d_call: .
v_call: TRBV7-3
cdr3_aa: CASSLGVSTEAFF
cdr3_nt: TGTGCCAGCAGCCTTGGGGTGTCCACTGAAGCTTTCTTT

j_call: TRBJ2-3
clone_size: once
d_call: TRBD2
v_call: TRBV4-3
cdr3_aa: CASSQVSGGAINTQYF
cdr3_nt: TGCGCCAGCAGCCAAGTTAGCGGGGGGGCCATAAATACGCAGTATTTT

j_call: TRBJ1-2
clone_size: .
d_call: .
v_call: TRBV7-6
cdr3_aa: CASSPWVGDGYTF
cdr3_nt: TGTGCCAGCAGCCCCTGGGTGGGGGACGGCTACACCTTC

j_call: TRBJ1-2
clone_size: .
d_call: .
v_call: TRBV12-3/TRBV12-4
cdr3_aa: CASSLRWDGYTF
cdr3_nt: TGTGCCAGCAGCCTTAGGTGGGATGGCTACACCTTC

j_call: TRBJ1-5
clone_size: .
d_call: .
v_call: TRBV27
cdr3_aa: CASSLSLSGGRNQPQHF
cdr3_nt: TGTGCCAGCAGTTTAAGCCTCTCCGGGGGGCGCAATCAGCCCCAGCATTTT

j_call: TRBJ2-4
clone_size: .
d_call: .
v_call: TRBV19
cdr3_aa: CASSEEKLAKNIQYF
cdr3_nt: TGTGCCAGTAGCGAGGAAAAACTAGCCAAAAACATTCAGTACTTC

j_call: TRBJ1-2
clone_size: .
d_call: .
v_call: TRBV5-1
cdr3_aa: CASSLDGNYGYTF
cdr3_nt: TGCGCCAGCAGCTTGGACGGCAACTATGGCTACACCTTC

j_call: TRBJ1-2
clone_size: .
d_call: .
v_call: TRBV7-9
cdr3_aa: CASSITGQLNYGYTF
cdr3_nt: TGTGCCAGCAGCATCACGGGACAACTAAACTATGGCTACACCTTC

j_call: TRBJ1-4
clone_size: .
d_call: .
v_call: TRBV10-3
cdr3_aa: CAIGDLNEKLFF
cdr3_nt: TGTGCCATCGGGGACCTTAATGAAAAACTGTTTTTT

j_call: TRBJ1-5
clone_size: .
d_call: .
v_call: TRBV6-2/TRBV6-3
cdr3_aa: CASSPPGGVNQPQHF
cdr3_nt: TGTGCCAGCAGTCCCCCGGGGGGGGTGAATCAGCCCCAGCATTTT

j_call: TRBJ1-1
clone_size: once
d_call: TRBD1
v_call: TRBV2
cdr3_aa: CASEITETGTEAFF
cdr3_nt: TGTGCCAGCGAGATCACCGAGACAGGGACTGAAGCTTTCTTT

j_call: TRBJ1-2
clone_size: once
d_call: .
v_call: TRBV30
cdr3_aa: CAWADGAYGYTF
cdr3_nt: TGTGCCTGGGCGGACGGGGCGTATGGCTACACCTTC

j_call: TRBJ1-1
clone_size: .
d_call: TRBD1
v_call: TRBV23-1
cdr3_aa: CASSPDRGRKAFF
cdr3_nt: TGCGCCAGCAGTCCGGACAGGGGGCGTAAAGCTTTCTTT

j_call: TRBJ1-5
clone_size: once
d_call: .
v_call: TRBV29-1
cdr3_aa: CSVGESNQPQHF
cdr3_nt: TGCAGCGTTGGAGAAAGCAATCAGCCCCAGCATTTT

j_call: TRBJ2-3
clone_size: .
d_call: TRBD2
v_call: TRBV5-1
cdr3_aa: CASSLRVAGDTDTQYF
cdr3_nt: TGCGCCAGCAGCTTGAGGGTAGCGGGAGACACAGATACGCAGTATTTT

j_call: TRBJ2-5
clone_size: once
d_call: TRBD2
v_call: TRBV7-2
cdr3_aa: CASRLGGVSETQYF
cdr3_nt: TGTGCCAGCAGATTGGGAGGGGTATCAGAGACCCAGTACTTC

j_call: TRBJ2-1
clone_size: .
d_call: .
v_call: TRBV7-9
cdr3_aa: CASSLFGRNYNEQFF
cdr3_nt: TGTGCCAGCAGCTTATTCGGCAGAAACTACAATGAGCAGTTCTTC

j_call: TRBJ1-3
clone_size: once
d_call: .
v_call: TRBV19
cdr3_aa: CASSIPAGSGSGNTIYF
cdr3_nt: TGTGCCAGTAGTATACCCGCAGGGAGTGGATCTGGAAACACCATATATTTT

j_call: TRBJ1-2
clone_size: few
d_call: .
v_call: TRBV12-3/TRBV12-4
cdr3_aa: CASSLSDFHGYTF
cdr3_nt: TGTGCCAGCAGTTTGTCAGACTTTCATGGCTACACCTTC

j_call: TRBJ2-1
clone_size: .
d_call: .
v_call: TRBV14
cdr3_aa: CASSQAWGHNEQFF
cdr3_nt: TGTGCCAGCAGCCAAGCTTGGGGGCACAATGAGCAGTTCTTC

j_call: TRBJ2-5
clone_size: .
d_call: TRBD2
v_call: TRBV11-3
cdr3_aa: CASSLERLAGVWETQYF
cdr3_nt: TGTGCCAGCAGCTTAGAGCGACTAGCGGGAGTATGGGAGACCCAGTACTTC

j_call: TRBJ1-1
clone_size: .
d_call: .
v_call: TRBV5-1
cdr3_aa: CASSLDPTEAFF
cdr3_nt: TGCGCCAGCAGCTTGGACCCCACTGAAGCTTTCTTT

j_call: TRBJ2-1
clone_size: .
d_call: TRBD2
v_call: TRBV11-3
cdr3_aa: CASSSKAGGVAHEQFF
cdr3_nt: TGTGCCAGCAGCTCGAAAGCGGGAGGGGTTGCGCATGAGCAGTTCTTC

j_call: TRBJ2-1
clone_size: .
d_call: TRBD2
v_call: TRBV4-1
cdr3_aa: CASAGLAGIYNEQFF
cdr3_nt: TGCGCCAGTGCCGGACTAGCGGGGATCTACAATGAGCAGTTCTTC

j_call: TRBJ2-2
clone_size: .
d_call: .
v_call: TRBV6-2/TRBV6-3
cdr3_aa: CASSPLPNTGELFF
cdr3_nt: TGTGCCAGCAGTCCCCTACCGAACACCGGGGAGCTGTTTTTT

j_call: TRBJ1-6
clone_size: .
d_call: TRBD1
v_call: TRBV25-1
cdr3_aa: CASSIQGQARNSPLHF
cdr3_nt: TGTGCCAGCAGTATCCAGGGACAGGCACGTAATTCACCCCTCCACTTT

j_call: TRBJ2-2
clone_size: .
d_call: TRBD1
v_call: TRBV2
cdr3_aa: CASSLGTVRNTGELFF
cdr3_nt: TGTGCCAGCAGCCTTGGGACAGTTCGGAACACCGGGGAGCTGTTTTTT

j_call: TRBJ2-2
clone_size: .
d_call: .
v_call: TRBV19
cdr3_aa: CASSIGPGELFF
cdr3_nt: TGTGCCAGTAGTATTGGACCCGGGGAGCTGTTTTTT

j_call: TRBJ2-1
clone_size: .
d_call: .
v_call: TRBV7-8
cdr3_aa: CASSLRGAGNNEQFF
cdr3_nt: TGTGCCAGCAGCCTTCGGGGGGCAGGCAACAATGAGCAGTTCTTC

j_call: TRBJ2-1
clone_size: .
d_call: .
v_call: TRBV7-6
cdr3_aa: CASSLSQGSSYNEQFF
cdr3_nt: TGTGCCAGCAGCTTATCCCAGGGAAGCTCCTACAATGAGCAGTTCTTC

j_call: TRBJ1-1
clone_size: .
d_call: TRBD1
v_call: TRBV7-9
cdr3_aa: CASSSSGTGGLTEAFF
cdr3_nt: TGTGCCAGCAGCTCCTCCGGGACAGGGGGCCTCACTGAAGCTTTCTTT

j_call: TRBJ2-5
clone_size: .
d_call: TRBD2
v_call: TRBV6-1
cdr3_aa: CASSDSGRGVETQYF
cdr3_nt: TGTGCCAGCAGTGACAGCGGGAGGGGCGTAGAGACCCAGTACTTC

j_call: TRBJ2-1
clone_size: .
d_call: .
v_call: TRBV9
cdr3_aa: CASSVGQDFYNEQFF
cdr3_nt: TGTGCCAGCAGCGTAGGACAGGATTTCTACAATGAGCAGTTCTTC

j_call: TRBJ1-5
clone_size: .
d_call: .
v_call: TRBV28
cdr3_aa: CASRLPGPDSNQPQHF
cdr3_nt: TGTGCCAGCAGACTTCCGGGCCCTGATAGCAATCAGCCCCAGCATTTT

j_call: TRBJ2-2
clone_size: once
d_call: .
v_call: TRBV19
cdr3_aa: CASSIGPGGELFF
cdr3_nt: TGTGCCAGTAGTATAGGCCCCGGCGGGGAGCTGTTTTTT

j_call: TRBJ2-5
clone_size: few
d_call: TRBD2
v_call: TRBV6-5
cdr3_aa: CASSRGVVQETQYF
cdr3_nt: TGTGCCAGCAGTCGGGGGGTGGTACAAGAGACCCAGTACTTC

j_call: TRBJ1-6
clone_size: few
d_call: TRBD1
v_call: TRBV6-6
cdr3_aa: CASRPDRGQGSPLHF
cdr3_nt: TGTGCCAGCAGACCGGACAGGGGGCAGGGTTCACCCCTCCACTTT

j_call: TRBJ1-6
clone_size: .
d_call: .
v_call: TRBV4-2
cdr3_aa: CASSQPTGPNNSPLHF
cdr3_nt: TGTGCCAGCAGCCAGCCCACAGGGCCTAATAATTCACCCCTCCACTTT

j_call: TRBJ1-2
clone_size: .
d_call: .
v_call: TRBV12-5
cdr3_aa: CASGLDPGNGYTF
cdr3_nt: TGTGCTAGTGGTTTGGACCCAGGGAATGGCTACACCTTC

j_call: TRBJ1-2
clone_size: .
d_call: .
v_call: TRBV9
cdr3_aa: CASSKTQDYGYTF
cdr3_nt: TGTGCCAGCAGCAAAACACAGGACTATGGCTACACCTTC

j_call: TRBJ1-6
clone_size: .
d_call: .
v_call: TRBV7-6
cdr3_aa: CASSSGTNSPLHF
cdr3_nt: TGTGCCAGCAGCTCCGGAACAAATTCACCCCTCCACTTT

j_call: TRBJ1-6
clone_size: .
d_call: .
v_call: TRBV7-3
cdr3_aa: CASSSGELYNSPLHF
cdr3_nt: TGTGCCAGCAGCTCGGGGGAGCTCTATAATTCACCCCTCCACTTT

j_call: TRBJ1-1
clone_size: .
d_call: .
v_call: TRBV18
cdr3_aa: CASSPWGSNTEAFF
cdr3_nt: TGTGCCAGCTCACCATGGGGGAGTAACACTGAAGCTTTCTTT

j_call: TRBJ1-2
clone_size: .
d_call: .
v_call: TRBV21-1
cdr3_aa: CAPATRYRGSFYGYTF
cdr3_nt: TGTGCCCCCGCGACCCGATATCGGGGTTCCTTCTATGGCTACACCTTC

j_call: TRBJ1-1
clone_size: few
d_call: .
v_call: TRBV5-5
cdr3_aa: CASRGTRAMNTEAFF
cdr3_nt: TGTGCCAGCAGAGGGACCAGGGCGATGAACACTGAAGCTTTCTTT

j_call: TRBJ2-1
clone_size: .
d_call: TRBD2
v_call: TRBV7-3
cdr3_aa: CASSLTGTSPNEQFF
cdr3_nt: TGTGCCAGCAGCTTAACCGGGACTAGCCCAAATGAGCAGTTCTTC

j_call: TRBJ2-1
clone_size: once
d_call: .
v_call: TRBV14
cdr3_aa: CASSQTRGASYNEQFF
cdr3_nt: TGTGCCAGCAGCCAAACGCGCGGGGCCTCCTACAATGAGCAGTTCTTC

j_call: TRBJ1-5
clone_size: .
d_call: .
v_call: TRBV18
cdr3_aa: CASSPAFNQPQHF
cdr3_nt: TGTGCCAGCTCACCGGCCTTTAATCAGCCCCAGCATTTT

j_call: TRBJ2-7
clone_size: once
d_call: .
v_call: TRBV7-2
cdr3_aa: CASSFMPGTPSYEQYF
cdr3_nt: TGTGCCAGCAGCTTCATGCCGGGGACACCATCCTACGAGCAGTACTTC

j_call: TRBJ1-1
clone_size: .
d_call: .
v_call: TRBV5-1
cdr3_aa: CASSLGGGMNTEAFF
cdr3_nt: TGCGCCAGCAGCTTGGGCGGGGGGATGAACACTGAAGCTTTCTTT